Below, 4 T cell receptor beta chains from the same sample are listed, as sequenced in a study of T cell responses to AZD1222 COVID-19 vaccine. Libraries were prepared by immunoSEQ multiplex PCR; TCRdb keeps only in-frame clonotypes and omits some of them. Among some 95,000 clones listed, roughly 91% were seen once. Specimen: peripheral blood, collected on day 0 of MenACWY control vaccination. These receptor sequences come from an adult in good health.

This sequence joins TRBV7-9 and TRBJ1-2; 8 bases line up with TRBD1. Germline CDR1 and CDR2: SEHNR and FQNEAQ (reference sequence). The CDR3 contains 13 residues. With 6 bases clipped from V and 4 bases from J, the junction kept 4 bases outside the gene matches. The DNA for the CDR3 is TGTGCCAGCAGAGAACAGGGGGTCTATGGCTACACCTTC. Translated: CASREQGVYGYTF.

This clone was counted once. V gene TRBV13 combines with J gene TRBJ1-1; D is unresolved. The CDR3 sequence is 11 residues long. CDR1 and CDR2 (germline): PRHDT, FYEKMQ (reference sequence). Trimming pared 2 bases from V and 5 bases from J, leaving 3 bases between. The CDR3: CASSLQTEAFF. DNA for the CDR3: TGTGCCAGCAGCTTACAAACTGAAGCTTTCTTT.

V is TRBV7-2 and J is TRBJ2-5; D is ambiguous. Germline V gene sequence: CDR1 SGHTA, CDR2 FQGNSA. Trimming took off 3 bases at V and 4 bases at J, with 3 bases between the two ends. This CDR3 is 11 amino acids long. DNA for the CDR3: TGTGCCAGCAGCTTTCGAGAGACCCAGTACTTC. It codes for CASSFRETQYF. Together with reference TRBV7-2 and TRBJ2-5, the CDR3 gives the full variable domain: GAGVSQSPSNKVTEKGKDVELRCDPISGHTALYWYRQSLGQGLEFLIYFQGNSAPDKSGLPSDRFSAERTGGSVSTLTIQRTQQEDSAVYLCASSFRETQYFGPGTRLLVL.

The chain links TRBV12-3 or TRBV12-4 to TRBJ2-5; D is uncertain. V dropped 1 base and J dropped 6 bases, with 6 bases sitting between them. CDR3 length: 12 residues. This CDR3 is CASSLVMKTQYF. CDR3 in DNA: TGTGCCAGCAGTTTAGTAATGAAGACCCAGTACTTC.